The 11 T cell receptor beta chains listed next were all sequenced from one sample in a study of molecular identifiers for immune sequencing clone quantification. TCRdb fed the PCR reads into MiXCR, producing one record per CDR3 protein. The sample lists under 650,000 distinct CDR3 sequences, just under 20% occurring once. The sample taken for sequencing was naive CD8+ T cells from blood, with Jurkat cell RNA spiked in. The sample's subset: FACS-sorted CD8+CD4-CCR7+CD45RA+ naive T cells. Receptor source: a human donor in good health. Some libraries in this study had Jurkat cell RNA spiked in.

This clonotype showed up just a few times. The V call is TRBV27, the J call TRBJ2-5; TRBD1 or TRBD2 may be the D gene (5 bases each). Between the trimmed V and J ends, which lost 5 bases and 2 bases, there was a span of 12 bases. Germline V lookup: CDR1 MNHEY, CDR2 SMNVEV (reference sequence). The CDR3 consists of 14 residues. Here the CDR3 DNA reads TGTGCCAGCAGTCCCTGGGACGTACAAGAGACCCAGTACTTC. Translated: CASSPWDVQETQYF.

Of note for this clonotype: A much larger clone differs by one base, so this may be a read error. The chain recombines TRBV2 with TRBJ2-7, with D hard to call. Germline V lookup: CDR1 SNHLY, CDR2 FYNNEI. The CDR3 totals 13 residues. Here the CDR3 DNA reads TGTGCCAGCAGTGCCCCCATCGTCTACGGGCAGTACTTC. Protein: CASSAPIVYGQYF.

This clonotype came up many times. This chain links TRBV6-5 with TRBJ2-1, with TRBD1 matching 8 bases. The CDR3 loop spans 14 amino acids. CDR1 and CDR2 from the germline V gene are MNHEY and SVGAGI. The V segment lost 6 bases and the J segment 2 bases; nucleotides outside the gene matches: 3. The chain's CDR3 is CASRGQGPYNEQFF. The DNA of the CDR3 is TGTGCCAGCAGAGGACAGGGACCCTACAATGAGCAGTTCTTC.

Worth noting for this clonotype: With a much larger clone just one base away, this may be a read error. This chain joins TRBV20-1 and TRBJ2-3; 9 nucleotides align to TRBD2. Trimming removed 1 base from V and 4 bases from J; junction bases left unmatched: 3. CDR1 and CDR2 from the germline V gene are DFQATT and SNEGSKA (reference sequence). The CDR3 runs to 14 residues. CDR3 DNA: TGCAGTGCTAGAGGTGCGGGGGGGGCAGATACGCAGTATTTT. This gives the protein CSARGAGGADTQYF.

On this clonotype itself: This may arise from a read error, as a much more abundant clone is one base away. The chain couples TRBV12-3 or TRBV12-4 to TRBJ2-3; 7 bases fit TRBD1. The CDR3 spans 15 residues. The ends lost 5 bases at V and 4 bases at J; junction bases unmatched: 9. As DNA, the CDR3 is TGTGCCAGCAGTCCTAAGGGGGCTCGGTCAGATACGCAGTATTTT. Encoded protein: CASSPKGARSDTQYF.

This clonotype was detected many times. The chain combines TRBV15 with TRBJ2-7; 8 bases align to TRBD1. In germline, CDR1 is LNHNV, CDR2 YYDKDF (reference sequence). This CDR3 has 15 residues. The V gene end was trimmed by 1 base and the J gene end by 3 bases; junction bases not matched to a gene: 5. CDR3 protein: CATSRGTGQGYEQYF. For the CDR3, the DNA is TGTGCCACCAGCAGAGGGACAGGGCAAGGCTACGAGCAGTACTTC. Full variable domain (remainder filled in from reference TRBV15 and TRBJ2-7): DAMVIQNPRYQVTQFGKPVTLSCSQTLNHNVMYWYQQKSSQAPKLLFHYYDKDFNNEADTPDNFQSRRPNTSFCFLDIRSPGLGDTAMYLCATSRGTGQGYEQYFGPGTRLTVT.

This clonotype was seen at least ten times. V gene TRBV19 combines with J gene TRBJ2-1; 7 bases agree with TRBD2. Germline values: CDR1 LNHDA, CDR2 SQIVND (reference sequence). The CDR3 is 15 amino acids. J was trimmed by 4 bases and V by 5 bases; bases with no gene match: 8. The CDR3 region is CASSGSDSGYNEQFF. The CDR3 DNA reads as TGTGCCAGTAGTGGATCTGATAGCGGGTACAATGAGCAGTTCTTC.

Regarding this clonotype: This clone may be a read error of a much larger clone one base away. The chain combines TRBV6-2 or TRBV6-3 with TRBJ1-1, with D possibly TRBD1 on 5 matching bases. The germline V and J ends were trimmed by 6 bases and 0 bases, with 20 bases remaining between them. This CDR3 has 17 residues. CDR1 is MNHEY and CDR2 is SVGEGT in the germline V gene. CDR3 in DNA: TGTGCCAGCAGCCCCTTGTGGAGGGGCCTCTTGAACACTGAAGCTTTCTTT. Protein product: CASSPLWRGLLNTEAFF.

This clonotype occurred many times. The V and J genes are TRBV2 and TRBJ1-5, with 9 positions matching TRBD1. This CDR3 region has 15 residues. V was pared by 6 bases and J by 6 bases, with 9 bases of the junction left unmatched. Per germline, CDR1 SNHLY and CDR2 FYNNEI. The CDR3 DNA sequence: TGTGCCAGCAGCCGAGCGGGACAGGGCGGTCAGCCCCAGCATTTT. Its protein product is CASSRAGQGGQPQHF. Full variable domain (remainder filled in from reference TRBV2 and TRBJ1-5): EPEVTQTPSHQVTQMGQEVILRCVPISNHLYFYWYRQILGQKVEFLVSFYNNEISEKSEIFDDQFSVERPDGSNFTLKIRSTKLEDSAMYFCASSRAGQGGQPQHFGDGTRLSIL.

This clonotype was seen repeatedly, ten times or more. This chain links TRBV12-3 or TRBV12-4 with TRBJ2-2; D is undetermined. V shed 5 bases and J shed 7 bases, with 8 bases lying between them. This CDR3 has 12 amino acids. CDR3 DNA: TGTGCCAGCAGTCACAGTCTCGGGGAGCTGTTTTTT. Translating it yields CASSHSLGELFF.

At least ten counts were recorded for this clonotype. The V call is TRBV28, the J call TRBJ2-7, with a possible D match to TRBD2 (5 bases). There are 12 residues in the CDR3. The V gene lost 2 bases and the J gene lost 5 bases, with 7 bases spanning the gap. Germline loops: CDR1 MDHEN, CDR2 SYDVKM. CDR3 region: CASSLEGHEQYF. In nucleotides, the CDR3 is TGTGCCAGCAGTTTAGAGGGCCACGAGCAGTACTTC.